This T cell receptor beta chain was sequenced in a study of T cells in Graves' hyperthyroidism and ophthalmopathy. The PBMCs were taken from under 12 ml of fresh peripheral blood. The source material, RNA transcripts, was used to amplify TCR beta CDR3 regions. The TCR CDR3 first-round RT-PCR relied on the HTBI primer set. TCRdb called the multiplex PCR reads again in MiXCR, with one record for every CDR3 protein. The table records approximately 710,000 distinct CDR3 sequences, 17% of them present only once. Study-level results: For ophthalmopathy, model prediction preceded onset by a median around six months.

The germline V gene encodes CDR1 KGHSH and CDR2 LQKENI. The germline V and J ends were trimmed by 5 bases and 0 bases, with 11 bases remaining between them. The CDR3 length is 16 residues. As regards this clonotype: Its antigen is unknown.

This chain joins TRBV18 and TRBJ2-6; D call uncertain. The specimen was blood. The TCR sequence derives from a man aged 50 to 60 with Graves' hyperthyroidism. The CDR3 nucleotides read TGTGCCAGCTCAATCTCTGTCAGCTCTGGGGCCAACGTCCTGACTTTC. Its translation is CASSISVSSGANVLTF. The complete variable domain, with remaining parts taken from reference TRBV18 and TRBJ2-6, reads NAGVMQNPRHLVRRRGQEARLRCSPMKGHSHVYWYRQLPEEGLKFMVYLQKENIIDESGMPKERFSAEFPKEGPSILRIQQVVRGDSAAYFCASSISVSSGANVLTFGAGSRLTVL.